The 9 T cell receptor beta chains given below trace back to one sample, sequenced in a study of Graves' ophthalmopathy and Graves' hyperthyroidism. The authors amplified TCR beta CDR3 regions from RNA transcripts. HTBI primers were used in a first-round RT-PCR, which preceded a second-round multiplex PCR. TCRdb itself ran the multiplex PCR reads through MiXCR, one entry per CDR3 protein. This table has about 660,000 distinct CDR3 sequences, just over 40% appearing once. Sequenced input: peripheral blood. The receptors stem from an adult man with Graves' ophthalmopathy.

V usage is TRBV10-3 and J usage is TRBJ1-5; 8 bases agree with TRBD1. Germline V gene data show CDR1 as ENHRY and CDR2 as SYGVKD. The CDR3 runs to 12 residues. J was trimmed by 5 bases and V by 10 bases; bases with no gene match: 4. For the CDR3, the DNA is TGTGCCAGCGAGGGACAGGATCAGCCCCAGCATTTT. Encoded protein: CASEGQDQPQHF.

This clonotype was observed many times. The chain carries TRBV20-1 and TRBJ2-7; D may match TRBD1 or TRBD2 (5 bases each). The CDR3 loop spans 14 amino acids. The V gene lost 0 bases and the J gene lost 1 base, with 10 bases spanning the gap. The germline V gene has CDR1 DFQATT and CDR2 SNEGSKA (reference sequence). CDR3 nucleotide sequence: TGCAGTGCTAGAGATCGCGAGGGGTCCTACGAGCAGTACTTC. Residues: CSARDREGSYEQYF.

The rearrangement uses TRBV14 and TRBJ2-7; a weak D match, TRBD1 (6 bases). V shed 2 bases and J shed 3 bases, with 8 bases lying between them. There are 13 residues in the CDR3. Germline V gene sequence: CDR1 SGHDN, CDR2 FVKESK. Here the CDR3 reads CASSQYRDYEQYF. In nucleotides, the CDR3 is TGTGCCAGCAGCCAATACAGGGACTACGAGCAGTACTTC.

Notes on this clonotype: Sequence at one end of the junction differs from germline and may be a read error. The CDR3 reads CASSPTRQAYEQYF. The DNA of the CDR3 is TGCGCCAGCAGCCCAACGAGGCAGGCCTACGAGCAGTACTTC. The chain is built from TRBV7-9 and TRBJ2-7, with D unclear. The CDR3 spans 14 residues. The germline V gene encodes CDR1 SEHNR and CDR2 FQNEAQ (reference sequence).

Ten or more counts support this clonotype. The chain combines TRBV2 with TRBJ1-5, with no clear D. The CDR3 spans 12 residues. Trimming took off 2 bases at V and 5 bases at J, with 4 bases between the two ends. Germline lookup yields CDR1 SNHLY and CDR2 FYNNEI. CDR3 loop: CASSESYQPQHF. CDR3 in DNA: TGTGCCAGCAGTGAATCATATCAGCCCCAGCATTTT.

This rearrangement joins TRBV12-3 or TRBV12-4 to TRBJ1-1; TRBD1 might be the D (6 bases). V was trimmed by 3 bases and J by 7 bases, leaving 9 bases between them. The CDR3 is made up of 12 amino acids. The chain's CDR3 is CASSFGQFEAFF. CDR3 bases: TGTGCCAGCAGTTTCGGACAGTTTGAAGCTTTCTTT.

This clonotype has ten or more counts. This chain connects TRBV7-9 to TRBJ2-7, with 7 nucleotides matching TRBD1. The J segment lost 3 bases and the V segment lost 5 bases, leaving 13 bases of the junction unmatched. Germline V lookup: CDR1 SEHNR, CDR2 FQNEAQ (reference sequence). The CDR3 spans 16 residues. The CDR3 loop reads CASSGRDSRDGYEQYF. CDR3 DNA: TGTGCCAGCAGCGGCCGGGACAGTCGGGACGGCTACGAGCAGTACTTC.

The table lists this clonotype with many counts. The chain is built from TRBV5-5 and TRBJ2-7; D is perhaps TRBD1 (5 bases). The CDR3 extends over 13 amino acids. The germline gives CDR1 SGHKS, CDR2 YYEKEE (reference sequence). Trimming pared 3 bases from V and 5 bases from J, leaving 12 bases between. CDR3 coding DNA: TGTGCCAGCAGCTACGCAGGGTCCCACGAGCAGTACTTC. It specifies CASSYAGSHEQYF.

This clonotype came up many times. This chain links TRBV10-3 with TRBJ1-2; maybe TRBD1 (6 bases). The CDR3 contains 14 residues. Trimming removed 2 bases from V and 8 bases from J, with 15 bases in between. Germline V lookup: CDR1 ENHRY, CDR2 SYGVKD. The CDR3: CAISEPTGSNGYTF. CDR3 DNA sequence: TGTGCCATCAGTGAGCCTACAGGGTCGAACGGCTACACCTTC.